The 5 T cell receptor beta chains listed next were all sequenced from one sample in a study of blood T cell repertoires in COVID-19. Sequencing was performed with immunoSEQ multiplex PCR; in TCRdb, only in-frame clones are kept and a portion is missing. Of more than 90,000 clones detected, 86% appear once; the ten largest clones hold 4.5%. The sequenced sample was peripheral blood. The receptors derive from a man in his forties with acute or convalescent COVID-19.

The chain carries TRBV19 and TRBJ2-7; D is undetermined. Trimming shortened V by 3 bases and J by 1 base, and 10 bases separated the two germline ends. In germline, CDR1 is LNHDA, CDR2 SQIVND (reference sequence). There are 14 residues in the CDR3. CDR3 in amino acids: CASSIEARSYEQYF. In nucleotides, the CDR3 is TGTGCCAGTAGTATCGAGGCAAGATCCTACGAGCAGTACTTC.

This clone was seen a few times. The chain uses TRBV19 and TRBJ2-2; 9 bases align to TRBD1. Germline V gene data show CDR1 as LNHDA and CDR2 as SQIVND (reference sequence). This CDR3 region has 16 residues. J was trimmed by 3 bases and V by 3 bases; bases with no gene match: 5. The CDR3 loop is CASSIGTGLHTGELFF. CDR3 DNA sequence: TGTGCCAGTAGTATCGGGACAGGGTTGCACACCGGGGAGCTGTTTTTT.

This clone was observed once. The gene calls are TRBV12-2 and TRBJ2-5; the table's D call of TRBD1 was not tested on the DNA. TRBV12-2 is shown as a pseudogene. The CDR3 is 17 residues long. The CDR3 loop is CASRLALEGAEVETQYF. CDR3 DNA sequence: TGTGCAAGTCGCTTAGCATTAGAGGGGGCGGAGGTCGAGACCCAGTACTTC.

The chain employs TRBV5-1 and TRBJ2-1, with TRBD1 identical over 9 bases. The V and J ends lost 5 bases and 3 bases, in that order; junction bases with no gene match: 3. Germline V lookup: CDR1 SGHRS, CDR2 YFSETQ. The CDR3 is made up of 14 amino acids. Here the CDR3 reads CASSGTGSYNEQFF. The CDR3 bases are TGCGCCAGCAGTGGGACAGGGAGCTACAATGAGCAGTTCTTC. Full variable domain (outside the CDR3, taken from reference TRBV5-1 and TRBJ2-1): KAGVTQTPRYLIKTRGQQVTLSCSPISGHRSVSWYQQTPGQGLQFLFEYFSETQRNKGNFPGRFSGRQFSNSRSEMNVSTLELGDSALYLCASSGTGSYNEQFFGPGTRLTVL.

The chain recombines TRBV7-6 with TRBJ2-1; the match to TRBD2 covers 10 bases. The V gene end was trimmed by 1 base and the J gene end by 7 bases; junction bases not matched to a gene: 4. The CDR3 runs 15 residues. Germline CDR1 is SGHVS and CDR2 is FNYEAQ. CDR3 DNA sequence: TGTGCCAGCAGCTTAGAAGCGGGAGGGTGGAATGAGCAGTTCTTC. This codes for CASSLEAGGWNEQFF.